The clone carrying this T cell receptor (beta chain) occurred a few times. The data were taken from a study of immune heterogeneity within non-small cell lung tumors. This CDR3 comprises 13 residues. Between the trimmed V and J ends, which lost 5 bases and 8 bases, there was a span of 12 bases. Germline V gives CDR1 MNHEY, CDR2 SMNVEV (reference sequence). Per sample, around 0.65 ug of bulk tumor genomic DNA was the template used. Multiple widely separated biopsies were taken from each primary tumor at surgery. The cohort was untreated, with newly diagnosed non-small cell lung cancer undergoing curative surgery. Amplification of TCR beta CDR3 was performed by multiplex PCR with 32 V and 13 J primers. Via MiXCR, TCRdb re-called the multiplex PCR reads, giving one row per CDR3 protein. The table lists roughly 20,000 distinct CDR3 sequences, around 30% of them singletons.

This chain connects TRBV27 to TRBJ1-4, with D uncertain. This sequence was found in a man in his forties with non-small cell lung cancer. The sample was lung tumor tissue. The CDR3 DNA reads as TGTGCCAGCAGTCTCCCCGGAAGGGAAAAACTGTTTTTT. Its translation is CASSLPGREKLFF.